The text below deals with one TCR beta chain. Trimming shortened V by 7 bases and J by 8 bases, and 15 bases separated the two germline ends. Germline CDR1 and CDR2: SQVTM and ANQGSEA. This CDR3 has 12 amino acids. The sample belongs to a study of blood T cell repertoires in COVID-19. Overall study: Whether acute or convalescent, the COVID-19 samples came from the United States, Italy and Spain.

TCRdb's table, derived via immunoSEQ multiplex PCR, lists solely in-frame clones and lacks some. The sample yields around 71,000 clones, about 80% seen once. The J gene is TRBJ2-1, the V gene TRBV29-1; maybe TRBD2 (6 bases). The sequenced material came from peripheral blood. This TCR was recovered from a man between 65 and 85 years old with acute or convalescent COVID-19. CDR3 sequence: CSGGQGGHEQFF. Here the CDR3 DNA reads TGCAGCGGCGGGCAGGGAGGCCATGAGCAGTTCTTC.